This T cell receptor (beta chain) was observed in a study of blood T cells in healthy people across ages. About the study: About one barcoded beta molecule was captured per two T cells (by template switching). Study-wide results and limits: Leaving the PBMCs unsorted stopped any conclusive comparison of naive versus antigen-experienced cells.

A second PCR of 7 to 11 cycles used a sample-barcoded 5' primer and a J-beta primer mix. TCRdb redid the calling of the 5' RACE reads with MiXCR, one entry per CDR3 protein. The table records about 1,800,000 distinct CDR3 sequences, about 30% of them present only once. This clonotype turned up a few times. Its specificity is not known. The CDR3 has 12 amino acids. Per germline, CDR1 SGHTA and CDR2 FQGNSA. The sequenced sample was blood. V and J are TRBV7-2 and TRBJ1-2; 7 bases agree with TRBD1. This receptor was taken from a woman in her twenties or thirties in good health. DNA of the CDR3: TGTCGACAGGGAGTAGGGGACTATGGCTACACCTTC. This translates into CRQGVGDYGYTF.